The T cell receptor beta chain described here comes from a study of T cell changes during pregnancy in multiple sclerosis. The germline gives CDR1 SQVTM, CDR2 ANQGSEA. The J segment lost 7 bases and the V segment lost 6 bases, leaving 11 bases of the junction unmatched. This CDR3 region has 15 residues. TCRdb keeps only in-frame clones here, not all; method: immunoSEQ multiplex PCR. Of around 67,000 clones detected, around 90% appear once; the ten largest clones hold 8% to 9.5%. The receptor comes from a female donor in good health, enrolled as a control in a pregnancy study. The rearrangement links TRBV29-1 to TRBJ2-2; 10 bases match TRBD2. The sample was peripheral blood, taken after pregnancy. As DNA, the CDR3 is TGCAGCGTGGGGCTGAGCGGGAGGGCGGACGGGGAGCTGTTTTTT. This sequence encodes CSVGLSGRADGELFF.